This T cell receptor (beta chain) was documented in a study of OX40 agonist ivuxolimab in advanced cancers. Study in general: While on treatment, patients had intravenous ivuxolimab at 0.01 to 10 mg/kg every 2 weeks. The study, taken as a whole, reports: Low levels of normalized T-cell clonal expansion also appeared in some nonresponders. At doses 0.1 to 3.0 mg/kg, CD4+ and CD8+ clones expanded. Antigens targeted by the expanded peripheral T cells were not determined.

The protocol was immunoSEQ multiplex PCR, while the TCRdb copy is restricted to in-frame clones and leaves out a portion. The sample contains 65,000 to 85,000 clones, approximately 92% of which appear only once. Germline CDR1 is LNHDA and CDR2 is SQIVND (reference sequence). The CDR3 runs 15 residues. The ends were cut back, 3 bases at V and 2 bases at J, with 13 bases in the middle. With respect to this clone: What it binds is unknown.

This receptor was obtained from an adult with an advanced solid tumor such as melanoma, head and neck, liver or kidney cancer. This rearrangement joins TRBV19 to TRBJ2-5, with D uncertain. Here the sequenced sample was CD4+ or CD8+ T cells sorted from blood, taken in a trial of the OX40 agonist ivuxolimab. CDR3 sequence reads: CASSMVTADQETQYF. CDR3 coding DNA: TGTGCCAGTAGTATGGTGACGGCAGATCAAGAGACCCAGTACTTC.